Listed below are T cell receptor beta chains from one sample, sequenced in a study of vaccination and CD4 T cells after COVID-19. These TCRs' antigens remain unknown. TCRdb re-called the PCR reads through MiXCR, storing one row per CDR3 protein. Here the sample spans about 15,000 distinct CDR3 sequences, around 56% being singletons. The sequencing sample was made of CD4+ T cells from blood, cultured in vitro. The receptors were gathered from a human donor who had recovered from COVID-19. The CDR3 runs from the conserved cysteine through the conserved F or W. The order of the fields is clone size, J gene, V gene, D gene, CDR3 DNA, CDR3 protein. D genes are given only for firm matches. Not all rows give a size; the values are once, few, many and, for expanded clones, a class.

size: .
J: TRBJ2-5
V: TRBV18
D: .
DNA: TGTGCCAGCTCACCAACGCCGACACCCCAAGAGACCCAGTACTTC
CDR3: CASSPTPTPQETQYF

size: .
J: TRBJ2-4
V: TRBV20-1
D: .
DNA: TGCAGTGCTAGAGTAACTACGTGGGCAGAGAATATAGCCAAAAACATTCAGTACTTC
CDR3: CSARVTTWAENIAKNIQYF

size: .
J: TRBJ2-2
V: TRBV11-3
D: TRBD1
DNA: TGTGCCAGCAGCTTAGCTGGACAGGGGAAGCCTACCGGGGAGCTGTTTTTT
CDR3: CASSLAGQGKPTGELFF

size: once
J: TRBJ2-7
V: TRBV5-5
D: TRBD2
DNA: TGTGCCAGCAGCTTATCTGTCAGCGGGATTGTCTACGAGCAGTACTTC
CDR3: CASSLSVSGIVYEQYF

size: few
J: TRBJ2-2
V: TRBV7-9
D: .
DNA: TGTGCCAGCAGCGAGAGGGGCACCGGGGAGCTGTTTTTT
CDR3: CASSERGTGELFF

size: few
J: TRBJ2-5
V: TRBV28
D: TRBD2
DNA: TGTGCCAGCAGTCCCGGACTAGCGGGAGCAGAGACCCAGTACTTC
CDR3: CASSPGLAGAETQYF

size: .
J: TRBJ2-5
V: TRBV7-9
D: .
DNA: TGTGCCAGCAGCTTAGTTGGTCGGGAGACCCAGTACTTC
CDR3: CASSLVGRETQYF

size: .
J: TRBJ1-3
V: TRBV6-5
D: .
DNA: TGTGCCAGCAGTTTGCTGGGGTCAGGAAACACCATATATTTT
CDR3: CASSLLGSGNTIYF

size: .
J: TRBJ2-2
V: TRBV7-6
D: TRBD2
DNA: TGTGCCAGCAGCGCGCGGACTAGCGGGACGAACACCGGGGAGCTGTTTTTT
CDR3: CASSARTSGTNTGELFF

size: .
J: TRBJ2-3
V: TRBV4-1
D: .
DNA: TGCGCCAGCAGCCAAGAAGGTAGGCAGGCCGGAGATACGCAGTATTTT
CDR3: CASSQEGRQAGDTQYF

size: .
J: TRBJ2-3
V: TRBV7-3
D: .
DNA: TGTGCCAGCAGTTTAGCTTGGGGGCGAAATGCAGATACGCAGTATTTT
CDR3: CASSLAWGRNADTQYF

size: .
J: TRBJ1-5
V: TRBV20-1
D: .
DNA: TGCAGTGCTAGTGACTCGAGGTACAATCAGCCCCAGCATTTT
CDR3: CSASDSRYNQPQHF

size: few
J: TRBJ2-3
V: TRBV11-3
D: .
DNA: TGTGCCAGCAGCTCCTCGCAGGGAGATACGCAGTATTTT
CDR3: CASSSSQGDTQYF

size: .
J: TRBJ1-2
V: TRBV12-3/TRBV12-4
D: .
DNA: TGTGCCAGCAGGGGGGACGGTAACTATGGCTACACCTTC
CDR3: CASRGDGNYGYTF

size: .
J: TRBJ2-7
V: TRBV12-3/TRBV12-4
D: .
DNA: TGTGCCAGCAGTTTAGGAGGGATTCAGGGCGAGCAGTACTTC
CDR3: CASSLGGIQGEQYF

size: once
J: TRBJ1-1
V: TRBV6-1
D: TRBD1
DNA: TGTGCCAGCGGGAACAGGGGTAGAGGTGACACTGAAGCTTTCTTT
CDR3: CASGNRGRGDTEAFF

size: .
J: TRBJ2-4
V: TRBV6-4
D: .
DNA: TGTGCCAGCAGTGAAGGACCTTATATAGCCAAAAACATTCAGTACTTC
CDR3: CASSEGPYIAKNIQYF

size: .
J: TRBJ1-1
V: TRBV28
D: .
DNA: TGTGCCAGCAGCCATACAAGACGTGGCACTGAAGCTTTCTTT
CDR3: CASSHTRRGTEAFF

size: .
J: TRBJ2-1
V: TRBV6-2/TRBV6-3
D: TRBD2
DNA: TGTGCCAGCAGTTACAGGGCGGGAGGGAATGGTGAGCAGTTCTTC
CDR3: CASSYRAGGNGEQFF

size: .
J: TRBJ1-6
V: TRBV11-1
D: .
DNA: TGTGCCAGCAGCCGTCACACAGGCGCTAATTCTAATTCACCCCTCCACTTT
CDR3: CASSRHTGANSNSPLHF

size: .
J: TRBJ2-3
V: TRBV24-1
D: .
DNA: TGTGCCACCAGTGATTTAGGGACCGACACAGATACGCAGTATTTT
CDR3: CATSDLGTDTDTQYF

size: few
J: TRBJ2-2
V: TRBV6-2/TRBV6-3
D: TRBD2
DNA: TGTGCCAGCAGTTTCCTAGCGGGAGATACCGGGGAGCTGTTTTTT
CDR3: CASSFLAGDTGELFF

size: .
J: TRBJ2-1
V: TRBV27
D: .
DNA: TGTGCCAGCACCCCCACCCCGAGCTCCTACAATGAGCAGTTCTTC
CDR3: CASTPTPSSYNEQFF

size: .
J: TRBJ1-6
V: TRBV10-3
D: TRBD1
DNA: TGTGCCATCACGGGACAGCATAATTCACCCCTCCACTTT
CDR3: CAITGQHNSPLHF

size: .
J: TRBJ1-6
V: TRBV7-8
D: TRBD1
DNA: TGTGCCAGCAGCTGGACAGGTCGTGATTCACCCCTCCACTTT
CDR3: CASSWTGRDSPLHF

size: .
J: TRBJ2-5
V: TRBV7-2
D: .
DNA: TGTGCCAGCAGCTCGCTTCCGGGACAAAAAGAGACCCAGTACTTC
CDR3: CASSSLPGQKETQYF

size: .
J: TRBJ2-6
V: TRBV2
D: .
DNA: TGTGCCAGCATCAGGCAGGGAGTAGGAGGGGCCAACGTCCTGACTTTC
CDR3: CASIRQGVGGANVLTF

size: .
J: TRBJ2-2
V: TRBV11-2
D: .
DNA: TGTGCCAGCAGCTTAATAAGGGGAACCGGGGAGCTGTTTTTT
CDR3: CASSLIRGTGELFF

size: .
J: TRBJ1-6
V: TRBV12-3/TRBV12-4
D: .
DNA: TGTGCCAGCAGTTCTTGGGGGTCTTCACCCCTCCACTTT
CDR3: CASSSWGSSPLHF

size: few
J: TRBJ2-7
V: TRBV7-6
D: TRBD1
DNA: TGTGCCAGCACCCCAGGGACAGGGTCCTACGAGCAGTACTTC
CDR3: CASTPGTGSYEQYF

size: few
J: TRBJ1-2
V: TRBV7-9
D: TRBD1
DNA: TGTGCCAGCAGCTCCGACAGGGTTTTTGGCTACACCTTC
CDR3: CASSSDRVFGYTF